The clone carrying this T cell receptor beta chain was counted between two and nine times. Generated by immunoSEQ multiplex PCR, the TCRdb table keeps only in-frame clones and is missing some. The table has 6,000 or so clones, around 57% seen once; the top ten hold roughly a sixth. This sample was included in a study of sequential checkpoint blockade in melanoma. Overall study: Arm A got nivolumab then ipilimumab; arm B the reverse, 1:1.

Germline CDR1 reads LNHNV; CDR2 reads YYDKDF (reference sequence). The CDR3 has 14 residues. V lost 4 bases and J lost 0, with 9 bases in between. As for treatment: randomized to nivolumab then ipilimumab (arm A) or the reverse (arm B). Live CD3+CD8+ CD19− CD56− cells were sorted from PBMCs. The starting material was CD8+ T cells sorted from blood (inferred from file names), obtained from a patient given nivolumab and ipilimumab in sequence. The clonotype originates from a human donor with melanoma. The rearrangement links TRBV15 to TRBJ1-1, with D unclear. CDR3 sequence (DNA): TGTGCCACCAGCACAACAGCGGTGAACACTGAAGCTTTCTTT. It yields the protein CATSTTAVNTEAFF. Full variable domain (missing parts from reference TRBV15 and TRBJ1-1): DAMVIQNPRYQVTQFGKPVTLSCSQTLNHNVMYWYQQKSSQAPKLLFHYYDKDFNNEADTPDNFQSRRPNTSFCFLDIRSPGLGDTAMYLCATSTTAVNTEAFFGQGTRLTVV.